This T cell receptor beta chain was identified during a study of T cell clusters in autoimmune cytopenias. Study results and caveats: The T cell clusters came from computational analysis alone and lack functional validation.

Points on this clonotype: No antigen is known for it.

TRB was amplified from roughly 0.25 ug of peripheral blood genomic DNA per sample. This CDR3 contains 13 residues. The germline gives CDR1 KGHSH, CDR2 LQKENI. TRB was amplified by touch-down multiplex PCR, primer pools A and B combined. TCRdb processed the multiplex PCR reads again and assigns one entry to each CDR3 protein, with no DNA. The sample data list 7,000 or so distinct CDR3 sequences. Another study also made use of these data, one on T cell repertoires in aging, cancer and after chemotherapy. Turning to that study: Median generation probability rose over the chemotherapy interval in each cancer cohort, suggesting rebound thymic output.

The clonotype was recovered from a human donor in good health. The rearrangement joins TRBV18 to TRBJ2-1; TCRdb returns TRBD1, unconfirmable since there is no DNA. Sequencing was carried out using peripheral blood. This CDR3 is CASSPVGNNEQFF. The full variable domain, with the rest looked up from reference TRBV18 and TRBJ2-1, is NAGVMQNPRHLVRRRGQEARLRCSPMKGHSHVYWYRQLPEEGLKFMVYLQKENIIDESGMPKERFSAEFPKEGPSILRIQQVVRGDSAAYFCASSPVGNNEQFFGPGTRLTVL.